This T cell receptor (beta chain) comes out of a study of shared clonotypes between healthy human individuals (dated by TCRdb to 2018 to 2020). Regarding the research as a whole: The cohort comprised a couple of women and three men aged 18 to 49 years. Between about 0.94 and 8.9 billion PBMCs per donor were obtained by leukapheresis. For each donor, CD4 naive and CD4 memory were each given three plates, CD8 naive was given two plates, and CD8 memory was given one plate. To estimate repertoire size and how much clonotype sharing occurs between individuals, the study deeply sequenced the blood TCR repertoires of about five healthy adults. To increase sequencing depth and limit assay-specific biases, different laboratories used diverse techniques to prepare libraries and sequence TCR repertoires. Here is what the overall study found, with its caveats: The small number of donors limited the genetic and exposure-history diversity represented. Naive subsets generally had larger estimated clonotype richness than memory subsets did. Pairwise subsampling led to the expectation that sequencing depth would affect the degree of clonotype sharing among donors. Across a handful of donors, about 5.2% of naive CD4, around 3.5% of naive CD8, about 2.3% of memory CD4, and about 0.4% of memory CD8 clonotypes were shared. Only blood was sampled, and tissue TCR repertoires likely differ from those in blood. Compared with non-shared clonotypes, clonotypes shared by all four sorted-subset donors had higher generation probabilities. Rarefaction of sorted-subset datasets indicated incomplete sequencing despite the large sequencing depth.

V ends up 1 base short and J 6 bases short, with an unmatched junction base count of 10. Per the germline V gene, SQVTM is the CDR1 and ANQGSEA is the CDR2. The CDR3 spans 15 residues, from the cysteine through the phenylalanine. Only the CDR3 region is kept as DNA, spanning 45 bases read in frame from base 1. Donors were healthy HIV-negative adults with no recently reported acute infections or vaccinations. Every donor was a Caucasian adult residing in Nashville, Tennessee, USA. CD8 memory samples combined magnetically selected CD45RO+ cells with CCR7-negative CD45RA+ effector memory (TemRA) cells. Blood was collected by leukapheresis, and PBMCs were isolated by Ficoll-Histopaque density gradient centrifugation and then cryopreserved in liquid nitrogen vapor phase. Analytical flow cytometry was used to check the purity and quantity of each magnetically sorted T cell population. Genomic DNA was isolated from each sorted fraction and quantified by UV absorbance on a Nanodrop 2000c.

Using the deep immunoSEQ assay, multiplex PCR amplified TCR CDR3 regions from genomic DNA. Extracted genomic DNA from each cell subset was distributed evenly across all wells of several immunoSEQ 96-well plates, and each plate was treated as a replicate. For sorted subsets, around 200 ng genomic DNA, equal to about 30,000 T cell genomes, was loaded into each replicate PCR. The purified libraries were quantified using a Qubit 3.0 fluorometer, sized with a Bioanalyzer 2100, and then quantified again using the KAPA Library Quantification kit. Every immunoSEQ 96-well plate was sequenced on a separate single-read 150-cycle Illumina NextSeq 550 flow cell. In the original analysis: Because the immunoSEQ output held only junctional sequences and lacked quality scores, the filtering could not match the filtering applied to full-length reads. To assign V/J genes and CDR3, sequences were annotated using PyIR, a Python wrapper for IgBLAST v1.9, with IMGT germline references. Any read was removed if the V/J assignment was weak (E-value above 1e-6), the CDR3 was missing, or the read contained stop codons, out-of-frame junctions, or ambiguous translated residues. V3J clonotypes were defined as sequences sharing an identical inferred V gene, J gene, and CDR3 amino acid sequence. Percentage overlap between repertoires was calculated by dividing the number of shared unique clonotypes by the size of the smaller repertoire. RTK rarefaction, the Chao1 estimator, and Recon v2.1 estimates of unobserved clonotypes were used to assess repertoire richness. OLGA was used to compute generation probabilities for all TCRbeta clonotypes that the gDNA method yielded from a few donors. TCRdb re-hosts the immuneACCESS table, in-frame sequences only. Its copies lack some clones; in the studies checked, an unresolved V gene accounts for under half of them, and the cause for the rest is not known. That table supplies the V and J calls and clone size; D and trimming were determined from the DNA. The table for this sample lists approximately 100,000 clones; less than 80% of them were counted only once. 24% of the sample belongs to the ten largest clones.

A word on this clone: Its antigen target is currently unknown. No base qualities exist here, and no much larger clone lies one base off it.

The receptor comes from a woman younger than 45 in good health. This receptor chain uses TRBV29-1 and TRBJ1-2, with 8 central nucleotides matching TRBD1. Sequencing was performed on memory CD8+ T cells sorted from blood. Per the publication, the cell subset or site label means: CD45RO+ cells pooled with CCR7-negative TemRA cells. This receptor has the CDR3 CSVEGLGQGLDGYTF. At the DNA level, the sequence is TGCAGCGTTGAAGGCCTTGGACAGGGCCTGGATGGCTACACCTTC.